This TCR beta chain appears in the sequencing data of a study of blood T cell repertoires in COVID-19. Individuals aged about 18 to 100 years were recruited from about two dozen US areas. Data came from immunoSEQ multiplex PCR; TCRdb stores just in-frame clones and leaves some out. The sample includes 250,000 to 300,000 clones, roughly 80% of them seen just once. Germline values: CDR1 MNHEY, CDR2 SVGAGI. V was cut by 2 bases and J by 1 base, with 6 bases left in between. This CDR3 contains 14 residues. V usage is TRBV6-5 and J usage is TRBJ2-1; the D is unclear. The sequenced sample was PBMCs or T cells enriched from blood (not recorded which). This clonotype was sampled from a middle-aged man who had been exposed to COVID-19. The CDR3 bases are TGTGCCAGCAGTTACAGCAGGTCCTACAATGAGCAGTTCTTC. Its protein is CASSYSRSYNEQFF.